This T cell receptor beta chain came from a study of cytomegalovirus exposure and HLA in healthy donors. PCR was performed using 60 Vbeta and 13 Jbeta primers. TCRdb keeps only in-frame clones here, not all; method: immunoSEQ multiplex PCR. The sample includes approximately 160,000 clones, over 75% of them seen just once. Notes on this clone: Its target is not known.

Germline CDR1 LNHNV, CDR2 YYDKDF (reference sequence). V was pared by 3 bases and J by 4 bases, with 18 bases between. The CDR3 totals 16 residues. Study results and limitations: In an earlier analysis, productive rearrangement rates for most beta V segments clustered near 87% or 30%. The classifier reportedly diagnosed cytomegalovirus status with high specificity and sensitivity. Analysis was carried out at a later point, and it linked a missense DCLRE1C variant to TCR beta V- and J-gene trimming. Later findings reportedly placed an Asian-associated ancestry cluster below the approximately 650-donor mean for N-insertions.

The J gene is TRBJ1-2, the V gene TRBV15; D ambiguous. The TCR comes from a woman in her fifties or sixties in good health and CMV-seropositive. Specimen: PBMCs. The CDR3 sequence: CATSRAMEVSVYGYTF. The CDR3 nucleotides are TGTGCCACCAGCAGGGCCATGGAGGTATCGGTCTATGGCTACACCTTC.